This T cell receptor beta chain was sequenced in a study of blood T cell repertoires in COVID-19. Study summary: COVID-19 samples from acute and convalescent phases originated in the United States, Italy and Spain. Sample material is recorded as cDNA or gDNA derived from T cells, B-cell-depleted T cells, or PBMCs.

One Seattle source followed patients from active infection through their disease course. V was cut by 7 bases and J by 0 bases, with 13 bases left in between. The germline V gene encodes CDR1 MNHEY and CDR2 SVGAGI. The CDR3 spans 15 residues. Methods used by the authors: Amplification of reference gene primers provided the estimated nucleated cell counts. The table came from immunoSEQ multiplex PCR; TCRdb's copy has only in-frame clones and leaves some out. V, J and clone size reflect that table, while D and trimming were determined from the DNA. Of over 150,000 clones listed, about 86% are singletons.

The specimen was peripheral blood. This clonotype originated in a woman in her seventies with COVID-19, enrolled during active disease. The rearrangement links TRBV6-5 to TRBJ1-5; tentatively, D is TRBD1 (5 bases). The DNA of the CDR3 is TGTGCCAGCAAAGACAGATACTTTAGCAATCAGCCCCAGCATTTT. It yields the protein CASKDRYFSNQPQHF.